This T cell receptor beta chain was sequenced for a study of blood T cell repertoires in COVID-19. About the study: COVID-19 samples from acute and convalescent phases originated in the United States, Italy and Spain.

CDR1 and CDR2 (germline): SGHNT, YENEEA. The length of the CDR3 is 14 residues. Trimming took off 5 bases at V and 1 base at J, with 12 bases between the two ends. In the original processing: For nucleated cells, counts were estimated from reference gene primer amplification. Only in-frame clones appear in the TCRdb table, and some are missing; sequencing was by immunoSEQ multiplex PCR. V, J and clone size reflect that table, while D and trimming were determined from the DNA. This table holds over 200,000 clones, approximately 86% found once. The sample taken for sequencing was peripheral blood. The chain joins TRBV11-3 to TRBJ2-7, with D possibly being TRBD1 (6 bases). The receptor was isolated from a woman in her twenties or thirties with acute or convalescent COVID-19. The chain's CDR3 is CASSHRDNSYEQYF. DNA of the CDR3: TGTGCCAGCAGCCACCGGGACAATTCCTACGAGCAGTACTTC. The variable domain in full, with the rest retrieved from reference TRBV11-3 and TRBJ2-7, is EAGVVQSPRYKIIEKKQPVAFWCNPISGHNTLYWYLQNLGQGPELLIRYENEEAVDDSQLPKDRFSAERLKGVDSTLKIQPAELGDSAVYLCASSHRDNSYEQYFGPGTRLTVT.